Following are 2 T cell receptor beta chains from one sample sequenced in a study of monozygotic twins with inflammatory bowel disease. TCRdb re-analyzed the 5' RACE reads; it lists each CDR3 protein once, without DNA. The table for this sample gives 350,000 to 500,000 distinct CDR3 sequences. Sequenced material: blood. The receptors were sampled from a human donor with ulcerative colitis or Crohn's disease, or a healthy co-twin of an affected twin (not recorded which).

The V and J genes are TRBV25-1 and TRBJ1-5; TCRdb calls TRBD1, which cannot be checked without DNA. The germline gives CDR1 MGHDK, CDR2 SYGVNS. This CDR3 is built from 13 residues. The chain's CDR3 is CASRGGSNQPQHF.

The chain joins TRBV7-2 to TRBJ2-1; the TRBD1 assignment by TCRdb is unverifiable without DNA. The CDR3 sequence is 17 residues long. Germline-derived CDR1 and CDR2 are SGHTA and FQGNSA. The CDR3 loop reads CASSLLGAAGSYNEQFF.